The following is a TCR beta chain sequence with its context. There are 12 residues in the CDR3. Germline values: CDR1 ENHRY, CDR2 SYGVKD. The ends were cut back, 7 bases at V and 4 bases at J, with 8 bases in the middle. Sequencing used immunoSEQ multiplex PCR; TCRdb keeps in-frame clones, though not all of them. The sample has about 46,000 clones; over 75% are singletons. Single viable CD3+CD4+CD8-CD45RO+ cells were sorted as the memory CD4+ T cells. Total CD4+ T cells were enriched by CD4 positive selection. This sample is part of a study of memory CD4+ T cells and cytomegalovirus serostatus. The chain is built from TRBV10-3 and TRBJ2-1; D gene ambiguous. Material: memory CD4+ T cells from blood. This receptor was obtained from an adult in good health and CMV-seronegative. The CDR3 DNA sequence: TGTGCCATCAAGGACCTTTACAATGAGCAGTTCTTC. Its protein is CAIKDLYNEQFF.